A selection of T cell receptor beta chains follows, all from one sample in a study of regulatory T cells in long-lasting Graves disease. Using its own MiXCR run on the multiplex PCR reads, TCRdb lists one record per CDR3 protein. This sample yields more than 300,000 distinct CDR3 sequences, of which around 15% are seen a single time; around 20% belongs to the top ten. This sample was also put to use in a study of T cells in Graves' hyperthyroidism and ophthalmopathy.

The sample consisted of peripheral blood mononuclear cells (PBMCs), taken at new diagnosis, from a patient treated with antithyroid drugs. The receptors derive from a woman aged 18-35 years with Graves disease. Both conserved end residues are part of each CDR3. D genes are given only for firm matches. Part of the rows lack a size; the others show once, few, many or a class for expanded clones.

j_gene,v_gene,d_gene,abundance,CDR3aa,CDR3nt
TRBJ1-2,TRBV4-1,TRBD1,few,CASSQEQGFNGYTF,TGCGCCAGCAGCCAGGAACAGGGGTTCAATGGCTACACCTTC
TRBJ1-2,TRBV5-1,-,few,CASSLVTGPDYGYTF,TGCGCCAGCAGCTTGGTCACGGGACCGGACTATGGCTACACCTTC
TRBJ1-3,TRBV5-6,TRBD1,few,CASSPRGTDYSGNTIYF,TGTGCCAGCAGCCCCCGCGGGACAGACTACTCTGGAAACACCATATATTTT
TRBJ2-5,TRBV5-1,-,many,CASSFNQETQYF,TGCGCCAGCAGCTTCAACCAAGAGACCCAGTACTTC
TRBJ2-1,TRBV11-1,-,many,CASSLGVRRDWRNEQFF,TGTGCCAGCAGCTTAGGTGTACGGCGGGACTGGCGCAATGAGCAGTTCTTC
TRBJ1-5,TRBV27,-,few,CASSLTPEVPQHF,TGTGCCAGCAGTTTAACCCCCGAGGTGCCCCAGCATTTT
TRBJ1-1,TRBV7-9,-,many,CASSSAGTGNTEAFF,TGTGCCAGCAGTTCCGCCGGGACCGGGAACACTGAAGCTTTCTTT
TRBJ2-1,TRBV5-1,TRBD2,few,CASSPAGDSYNEQFF,TGCGCCAGCAGCCCCGCGGGAGACTCCTACAATGAGCAGTTCTTC
TRBJ1-1,TRBV6-2/TRBV6-3,-,-,CASRRGITEAFF,TGTGCCAGCAGGCGAGGGATTACTGAAGCTTTCTTT
TRBJ1-4,TRBV25-1,-,few,CASSNSWELNEKLFF,TGTGCCAGCAGTAATAGCTGGGAGCTTAATGAAAAACTGTTTTTT
TRBJ1-2,TRBV6-1,-,many,CASNLRGPGWDSTYTF,TGTGCCAGCAACTTAAGAGGTCCCGGGTGGGATAGCACCTACACCTTC
TRBJ2-7,TRBV5-1,-,many,CASSPAGNSYEQYF,TGCGCCAGCAGCCCGGCCGGGAACTCCTACGAGCAGTACTTC
TRBJ2-2,TRBV5-1,TRBD1,-,CASSLTTGGTGELFF,TGCGCCAGCAGCTTAACGACAGGGGGCACTGGGGAGCTGTTTTTT
TRBJ2-1,TRBV6-1,-,few,CASTPLSANEQFF,TGTGCCAGCACCCCCCTTTCGGCCAATGAGCAGTTCTTC
TRBJ2-3,TRBV5-1,-,many,CASSFHRENTQYF,TGCGCCAGCAGCTTTCACAGGGAGAATACGCAGTATTTT
TRBJ2-2,TRBV3-1,-,many,CASSQASATGELFF,TGTGCCAGCAGCCAAGCCTCGGCGACCGGGGAGCTGTTTTTT
TRBJ2-5,TRBV7-9,-,many,CASSFMRETQYF,TGTGCCAGCAGCTTTATGAGAGAGACCCAGTACTTC
TRBJ1-2,TRBV19,TRBD1,-,CASSIAAGGVYGYTF,TGTGCCAGTAGTATAGCGGCAGGGGGCGTATACGGCTACACCTTC
TRBJ1-2,TRBV3-1,TRBD1,many,CASSHLRDREGYTF,TGTGCCAGCAGCCACCTCCGGGACAGGGAAGGCTACACCTTC
TRBJ2-7,TRBV5-1,-,many,CASSQRPQGYEQYF,TGCGCCAGCAGCCAACGACCACAGGGCTACGAGCAGTACTTC
TRBJ2-5,TRBV6-1,TRBD2,many,CATSNPLAVQETQYF,TGTGCCACCTCCAACCCCCTAGCGGTCCAAGAGACCCAGTACTTC
TRBJ1-2,TRBV28,-,many,CASSLLGVGYTF,TGTGCCAGCAGTTTATTGGGGGTGGGCTACACCTTC
TRBJ2-7,TRBV25-1,TRBD1,-,CASSEWGRGYEQYF,TGTGCCAGCAGTGAATGGGGCAGGGGGTACGAGCAGTACTTC
TRBJ2-1,TRBV7-3,-,many,CASSYTRGNNEQFF,TGTGCCAGCAGCTACACCAGGGGAAACAATGAGCAGTTCTTC
TRBJ1-5,TRBV12-3/TRBV12-4,-,-,CASSLMSSNQPQHF,TGTGCCAGCAGTCTTATGAGTAGCAATCAGCCCCAGCATTTT
TRBJ2-7,TRBV5-1,-,many,CASNHYPGDSSYEQYF,TGCGCCAGCAACCATTACCCGGGGGATAGCTCCTACGAGCAGTACTTC
TRBJ1-4,TRBV5-1,-,few,CASSFLADATNEKLFF,TGCGCCAGCAGCTTCCTGGCGGATGCAACTAATGAAAAACTGTTTTTT
TRBJ2-1,TRBV5-5,TRBD2,-,CASSWGIAGGNEQFF,TGTGCCAGCAGCTGGGGGATAGCGGGGGGAAATGAGCAGTTCTTC
TRBJ1-5,TRBV19,-,few,CASSNSGDQPQHF,TGTGCCAGTAGTAATTCAGGCGATCAGCCCCAGCATTTT
TRBJ2-7,TRBV5-1,TRBD1,many,CASSPGQGYYEQYF,TGCGCCAGCAGCCCGGGACAGGGGTACTACGAGCAGTACTTC
TRBJ2-7,TRBV5-1,TRBD1,many,CASSPGTGVRGSSYEQYF,TGCGCCAGCAGCCCTGGGACAGGGGTTCGGGGCAGCTCCTACGAGCAGTACTTC
TRBJ1-2,TRBV27,-,many,CASSLLPGDNYGYTF,TGTGCCAGCAGTTTATTGCCAGGGGACAACTATGGCTACACCTTC
TRBJ1-2,TRBV4-1,-,few,CASSQGAAFGYTF,TGCGCCAGCAGCCAAGGGGCCGCTTTTGGCTACACCTTC
TRBJ2-1,TRBV9,-,few,CASSVATLGTYNYNEQFF,TGTGCCAGCAGCGTAGCTACGTTGGGGACCTACAATTACAATGAGCAGTTCTTC
TRBJ2-5,TRBV27,-,few,CASSSGLGTQYF,TGTGCCAGCAGTTCAGGACTGGGGACCCAGTACTTC
TRBJ1-1,TRBV5-6,-,many,CASSLTLGSIRTEAFF,TGTGCCAGCAGCCTTACCCTGGGATCGATCCGGACTGAAGCTTTCTTT
TRBJ1-2,TRBV5-6,-,few,CASSLVGDAHGYTF,TGTGCCAGCAGCTTGGTAGGGGATGCACATGGCTACACCTTC
TRBJ1-1,TRBV6-1,TRBD1,many,CASRLDRLNTEAFF,TGTGCCAGCAGGTTGGACAGGCTGAACACTGAAGCTTTCTTT
TRBJ2-3,TRBV20-1,-,few,CSAPTGVTDTQYF,TGCAGTGCCCCCACGGGGGTCACAGATACGCAGTATTTT
TRBJ1-2,TRBV20-1,TRBD1,few,CSARVLQVRDSNRYTF,TGCAGTGCTAGAGTTTTACAAGTCCGGGACAGTAATCGCTACACCTTC
TRBJ2-2,TRBV19,TRBD1,many,CASRNRDRGNLAMNTGELFF,TGTGCCAGTAGGAACCGGGACAGGGGTAACCTAGCGATGAACACCGGGGAGCTGTTTTTT
TRBJ1-6,TRBV6-1,-,-,CASSPTGLSGSPLHF,TGTGCCAGCAGCCCCACCGGCCTTAGCGGTTCACCCCTCCACTTT
TRBJ1-1,TRBV24-1,TRBD1,many,CATSSGDRAFHEAFF,TGTGCCACCAGTTCAGGGGACAGGGCCTTCCACGAAGCTTTCTTT
TRBJ2-5,TRBV20-1,-,few,CSASIQETQHF,TGCAGTGCTAGTATACAAGAGACCCAGCACTTC
TRBJ2-2,TRBV5-6,-,-,CASSRVAGELFF,TGTGCCAGCAGTCGAGTCGCCGGGGAGCTGTTTTTT
TRBJ1-2,TRBV6-1,-,many,CASSELGGGYGYTF,TGTGCCAGCAGTGAACTGGGGGGCGGGTATGGCTACACCTTC
TRBJ2-1,TRBV7-8,-,many,CASSLNYWIREAYNEQFF,TGTGCCAGCAGCTTGAATTATTGGATAAGGGAGGCCTACAATGAGCAGTTCTTC
TRBJ1-5,TRBV3-1,-,many,CASSQVSESPQHF,TGTGCCAGCAGCCAAGTCTCGGAATCGCCCCAGCATTTT
TRBJ2-5,TRBV6-4,TRBD2,-,CASSALAGGTQETQYF,TGTGCCAGCAGTGCACTCGCGGGAGGGACCCAAGAGACCCAGTACTTC
TRBJ2-3,TRBV24-1,TRBD1,few,CATSDLGTEGADTQYF,TGTGCCACCAGTGACCTCGGGACAGAGGGGGCAGATACGCAGTATTTT
TRBJ2-7,TRBV28,TRBD2,many,CASSLFGGATYEQYF,TGTGCCAGCAGTTTATTCGGGGGGGCGACCTACGAGCAGTACTTC
TRBJ2-1,TRBV9,-,many,CASSVRLSYNEQFF,TGTGCCAGCAGCGTTCGGCTCTCCTACAATGAGCAGTTCTTC
TRBJ2-7,TRBV12-3/TRBV12-4,-,many,CASSLTGEHDEQYF,TGTGCCAGCAGTTTAACCGGGGAACATGACGAGCAGTACTTC
TRBJ2-4,TRBV11-2,-,many,CASSPERQNIQYF,TGTGCCAGCAGCCCAGAACGTCAAAACATTCAGTACTTC
TRBJ2-3,TRBV4-1,-,many,CASSQLETSTDTQYF,TGCGCCAGCAGCCAACTTGAGACTAGCACAGATACGCAGTATTTT
TRBJ2-5,TRBV20-1,TRBD2,many,CSASRREGRETQYF,TGCAGTGCTAGCCGGCGGGAGGGCCGGGAGACCCAGTACTTC